Below are 2 T cell receptor beta chains sequenced from a single sample in a study of control samples from healthy donors and cancer patients. Profiled with immunoSEQ multiplex PCR; TCRdb holds only in-frame clones, not every one. The profile shows about 88,000 clones, approximately 95% of them singletons. The sequencing input was blood. The receptor set was obtained from a man between 18 and 35 years old in good health.

Concerning this clone: Relative to the germline gene, one junction end is altered; a read error may explain this. The V call is TRBV7-7, the J call TRBJ1-1; D not resolved. The CDR3 is made up of 13 amino acids. The germline V gene encodes CDR1 SSHAT and CDR2 FNYEAQ (reference sequence). The CDR3 spells CASSYTKSTEAFF. The CDR3 coding sequence is TGTGCTAGCAGCTATACGAAGAGCACTGAAGCTTTCTTT. The full variable domain, rest sourced from reference TRBV7-7 and TRBJ1-1, is GAGVSQSPRYKVTKRGQDVTLRCDPISSHATLYWYQQALGQGPEFLTYFNYEAQPDKSGLPSDRFSAERPEGSISTLTIQRTEQRDSAMYRCASSYTKSTEAFFGQGTRLTVV.

This clone was counted a single time. The gene calls are TRBV7-9 and TRBJ1-4, with D perhaps TRBD1 (5 bases). CDR1 and CDR2 from the germline V gene are SEHNR and FQNEAQ (reference sequence). Deletions cut 5 bases from V and 3 bases from J, with 10 bases between. The CDR3 is 14 amino acids. The chain's CDR3 is CASSGGKSNEKLFF. The CDR3 region has the DNA TGTGCCAGCAGCGGGGGGAAGTCTAATGAAAAACTGTTTTTT.